This T cell receptor (beta chain) was recorded in a study of sequential checkpoint blockade in melanoma. Study-level information: Arm A got nivolumab then ipilimumab; arm B the reverse, 1:1. Maintenance nivolumab came after either treatment sequence.

Method: immunoSEQ multiplex PCR; TCRdb's copy keeps in-frame clones and lacks some. The sample contains 13,000 or so clones, roughly 50% of which appear only once. The treatment here: randomized to nivolumab then ipilimumab (arm A) or the reverse (arm B). DNA-damaging chemotherapy had not been given to any patient beforehand. PBMC sorting kept live CD3+CD8+ cells without CD19 or CD56. Turning to this clone: This may stem from a read error, because a much larger clone lies one nucleotide away.

The germline V and J ends were trimmed by 3 bases and 4 bases, with 5 bases remaining between them. There are 11 residues in the CDR3. Germline V gives CDR1 SGHDT, CDR2 YYEEEE. This chain connects TRBV5-6 to TRBJ2-7; D remains unclear. The receptor's source is a human donor with melanoma. The sequencing here drew on CD8+ T cells sorted from blood (inferred from file names), taken from a patient given nivolumab and ipilimumab in sequence. CDR3 region: CASSSLYEQYF. The CDR3 bases are TGTGCCAGCAGCTCCCTTTACGAGCAGTACTTC.